This T cell receptor beta chain was sequenced during a study of Ad26.COV2.S vaccination and SARS-CoV-2 variants. Treatment of the sample: roughly 20 received Ad26.COV2.S at low or high dose, single or two shots; roughly five received placebo; per-sample allocation not given. The study sampled participants on day 63 after the first vaccine or placebo injection. This CDR3 comprises 16 residues. Germline-derived CDR1 and CDR2 are LNHNV and YYDKDF (reference sequence). Trimming removed 1 base from V and 4 bases from J; junction bases left unmatched: 5. TCRdb keeps only in-frame clones here, not all; method: immunoSEQ multiplex PCR. The sample lists some 520,000 clones, around nine tenths occurring once. This clone showed up just a few times.

The source material was peripheral blood, sampled in a trial of Ad26.COV2.S vaccine versus placebo. The chain links TRBV15 to TRBJ2-5; 11 nucleotides match TRBD2. The TCR originated in a person aged 18-60 years who received the Ad26.COV2.S COVID-19 vaccine or a placebo. This CDR3 is CATSRGYSGRGETQYF. The CDR3 nucleotides read TGTGCCACCAGCAGAGGGTATAGCGGGAGGGGAGAGACCCAGTACTTC.